This entry lists 26 T cell receptor beta chains sequenced from one sample in a study of response to subunit inactivated influenza vaccine. One entry per CDR3 protein, called by TCRdb with MiXCR from the RT-PCR reads. The repertoire holds under 850,000 distinct CDR3 sequences, with roughly 18% as singletons. The starting material was PBMCs from blood, obtained about 5 days after vaccination. These receptors were obtained from a man aged 45-65 years who received an inactivated influenza vaccine.

This clonotype was recorded a few times. V and J are TRBV7-2 and TRBJ2-1; TRBD2 aligns across 8 bases. From germline, CDR1 is SGHTA and CDR2 FQGNSA. The CDR3 consists of 16 residues. V gave up 3 bases and J gave up 2 bases; unmatched junction bases: 6. The CDR3: CASSFSGRGTYNEQFF. CDR3 DNA sequence: TGTGCCAGCAGCTTCAGCGGGAGAGGTACCTACAATGAGCAGTTCTTC.

The chain is built from TRBV4-1 and TRBJ2-2; TRBD1 is a possible D gene (5 bases). This CDR3 spans 15 amino acids. In germline, CDR1 is MGHRA, CDR2 YSYEKL. Trimming took 1 base from V and 10 from J, leaving 16 bases between them. The CDR3 nucleotides read TGCGCCAGCAGCCAAGTCATCAGGGTCGTCGAGGAGCTGTTTTTT. Protein sequence: CASSQVIRVVEELFF.

The chain couples TRBV5-1 to TRBJ2-2; 14 bases are a match to TRBD2. There are 17 residues in the CDR3. The J segment lost 1 base and the V segment lost 4 bases, leaving 3 bases of the junction unmatched. The germline V gene encodes CDR1 SGHRS and CDR2 YFSETQ. CDR3 amino acids: CASSRTSGRRNTGELFF. The CDR3 DNA follows: TGCGCCAGCAGCAGGACTAGCGGGAGGAGGAACACCGGGGAGCTGTTTTTT. Full variable domain (rest looked up from reference TRBV5-1 and TRBJ2-2): KAGVTQTPRYLIKTRGQQVTLSCSPISGHRSVSWYQQTPGQGLQFLFEYFSETQRNKGNFPGRFSGRQFSNSRSEMNVSTLELGDSALYLCASSRTSGRRNTGELFFGEGSRLTVL.

Ten or more counts support this clonotype. The genes are TRBV15 and TRBJ1-6; D not resolved. Trimming left V 0 bases short and J 11 bases short, with 8 bases between. This CDR3 region has 13 residues. Germline V gives CDR1 LNHNV, CDR2 YYDKDF (reference sequence). The chain's CDR3 is CATSRDLRAPLHF. The CDR3, as DNA: TGTGCCACCAGCAGAGATCTAAGGGCACCCCTCCACTTT.

The chain is built from TRBV30 and TRBJ2-5; 11 bases are a match to TRBD2. CDR1 and CDR2 from the germline V gene are GTSNPN and SVGIG (reference sequence). This CDR3 spans 15 amino acids. V shed 3 bases and J 5 bases; nucleotides not matched to a gene: 8. CDR3 sequence: CAWSRSGRAWETQYF. DNA of the CDR3: TGTGCCTGGAGCCGTAGCGGGAGGGCCTGGGAGACCCAGTACTTC.

The V gene is TRBV10-3, the J gene TRBJ2-3; a possible D gene is TRBD2 (5 bases). V shed 2 bases and J shed 2 bases, with 11 bases lying between them. The CDR3 length is 15 residues. CDR1 and CDR2 from the germline V gene are ENHRY and SYGVKD. For the CDR3, the DNA is TGTGCCATCAGTGAGACGACGGGGTACACAGATACGCAGTATTTT. Protein sequence: CAISETTGYTDTQYF.

The table lists this clonotype with a few counts. This rearrangement joins TRBV12-3 or TRBV12-4 to TRBJ1-5; the D gene is possibly TRBD1 (6 bases). V was shortened by 5 bases and J by 4 bases, with 9 bases between the two germline ends. This CDR3 spans 13 amino acids. CDR3 residues: CASSRDINQPQHF. CDR3 nucleotide sequence: TGTGCCAGCAGTCGGGACATTAATCAGCCCCAGCATTTT.

This clonotype was observed a handful of times. CDR3 residues: CASSQAAGGSGELFF. CDR3 bases: TGTGCCAGCAGCCAAGCCGCGGGGGGGTCCGGGGAGCTGTTTTTT. The V and J genes are TRBV4-2 and TRBJ2-2, with 9 bases lining up with TRBD2. Germline CDR1 reads LGHNA; CDR2 reads YNFKEQ. V was pared by 1 base and J by 6 bases, with 3 bases of the junction left unmatched. There are 15 residues in the CDR3.

This clonotype was recorded only once. The gene calls are TRBV20-1 and TRBJ2-7; 11 nucleotides agree with TRBD1. With 1 base clipped from V and 6 bases from J, the junction kept 8 bases outside the gene matches. Germline V gene sequence: CDR1 DFQATT, CDR2 SNEGSKA (reference sequence). This CDR3 has 15 residues. In nucleotides, the CDR3 is TGCAGTGCTAGAGCCGTTTGGACAGGGGGCCCCGAGCAGTACTTC. Its protein is CSARAVWTGGPEQYF.

This clonotype was detected only once. This chain uses TRBV6-6 with TRBJ1-5, with D perhaps TRBD1 (5 bases). The CDR3 spans 13 residues. Germline V gene data show CDR1 as MNHNY and CDR2 as SVGAGI (reference sequence). V lost 7 bases, J lost 4 bases, and 11 bases lay in between. This CDR3 is CASIRGANQPQHF. DNA of the CDR3: TGTGCCAGCATCAGAGGGGCGAATCAGCCCCAGCATTTT.

This clonotype was recorded a few times. The chain uses TRBV28 and TRBJ2-3, with D unclear. The germline V gene encodes CDR1 MDHEN and CDR2 SYDVKM. The ends were cut back, 7 bases at V and 5 bases at J, with 10 bases in the middle. CDR3 size: 12 residues. This CDR3 is CASKAAKDTQYF. CDR3 DNA sequence: TGTGCCAGCAAAGCAGCGAAAGATACGCAGTATTTT.

The V call is TRBV30, the J call TRBJ2-7; 11 bases are shared with TRBD2. The V and J ends lost 3 bases and 5 bases, in that order; junction bases with no gene match: 3. Per germline, CDR1 GTSNPN and CDR2 SVGIG (reference sequence). The CDR3 is 13 amino acids. The CDR3 protein is CAWRTSGGNEQYF. The CDR3 DNA reads as TGTGCCTGGAGAACTAGCGGGGGAAACGAGCAGTACTTC.

A few counts support this clonotype. The V and J genes are TRBV7-3 and TRBJ2-1, with D hard to call. Trimming cost V 6 bases and J 8 bases, with 17 bases left between them. Germline V gene data show CDR1 as SGHTA and CDR2 as FQGTGA. The CDR3 spans 14 residues. The CDR3 DNA is TGTGCCAGCAGGGACCAAGAGACTGCTTATGAGCAGTTCTTC. Protein sequence: CASRDQETAYEQFF.

This clonotype has a count of ten or more. V usage is TRBV20-1 and J usage is TRBJ2-7, with 7 positions matching TRBD2. The CDR3 contains 14 residues. Trimming cost V 6 bases and J 5 bases; bases outside gene matches: 13. Germline V gene sequence: CDR1 DFQATT, CDR2 SNEGSKA (reference sequence). CDR3 residues: CSALRSGEENEQYF. The CDR3 bases are TGCAGTGCCCTCAGAAGCGGGGAAGAGAACGAGCAGTACTTC.

The rearrangement links TRBV7-2 to TRBJ2-1, with 15 bases fitting TRBD2. CDR1 and CDR2 from the germline V gene are SGHTA and FQGNSA. Losses at the gene ends were 1 base for V and 1 base for J; bases not matched to a gene: 17. This CDR3 region has 23 residues. The CDR3, as DNA: TGTGCCAGCAGCTTAGGGACTAGCGGGAGGGACAGATTATACCTAATTTCCTACAATGAGCAGTTCTTC. Protein product: CASSLGTSGRDRLYLISYNEQFF.

The chain combines TRBV4-2 with TRBJ1-2, with D unresolved. The V and J ends lost 0 bases and 4 bases respectively, with 9 bases between them. CDR3 length equals 14 residues. The V gene's germline CDR1 is LGHNA and CDR2 YNFKEQ. The CDR3 region has the DNA TGTGCCAGCAGCCAAGATGGGGTGGGCTATGGCTACACCTTC. This codes for CASSQDGVGYGYTF.

This clonotype has a count of ten or more. This rearrangement joins TRBV29-1 to TRBJ1-2; D is undetermined. Germline V gene data show CDR1 as SQVTM and CDR2 as ANQGSEA. This CDR3 contains 13 residues. The V gene lost 4 bases and the J gene lost 0 bases, with 9 bases spanning the gap. CDR3 sequence: CSVVGRTNYGYTF. The CDR3 DNA is TGCAGCGTTGTGGGCAGGACTAACTATGGCTACACCTTC.

This clonotype was counted only a few times. The V and J genes are TRBV20-1 and TRBJ2-2, with 7 bases lining up with TRBD2. The V gene end was trimmed by 3 bases and the J gene end by 4 bases; junction bases not matched to a gene: 8. The CDR3 covers 15 residues. Germline values: CDR1 DFQATT, CDR2 SNEGSKA (reference sequence). The CDR3 nucleotides read TGCAGTGCTAGGGGCGGGAGCTGGGGCACCGGGGAGCTGTTTTTT. Its translation is CSARGGSWGTGELFF.

The genes are TRBV10-3 and TRBJ2-5; D is ambiguous. The CDR3 length is 14 residues. The germline gives CDR1 ENHRY, CDR2 SYGVKD. The V gene lost 0 bases and the J gene lost 1 base, with 6 bases spanning the gap. This CDR3 reads CAISESAAQETQYF. In nucleotides, the CDR3 is TGTGCCATCAGTGAGTCGGCAGCCCAAGAGACCCAGTACTTC.

This clonotype was detected a few times. The rearrangement joins TRBV7-2 to TRBJ2-5; TRBD1 matches 7 bases. CDR1 is SGHTA and CDR2 is FQGNSA in the germline V gene. This CDR3 comprises 16 residues. V lost 5 bases to trimming and J lost 4 bases; unmatched junction nucleotides: 13. For the CDR3, the DNA is TGTGCCAGCAGCCGACGTCGACAGGGAAGATCAGAGACCCAGTACTTC. It specifies CASSRRRQGRSETQYF.

This clonotype has a handful of counts. The J gene is TRBJ2-1, the V gene TRBV29-1, with 13 bases lining up with TRBD2. Losses at the gene ends were 1 base for V and 2 bases for J; bases not matched to a gene: 5. The germline V gene encodes CDR1 SQVTM and CDR2 ANQGSEA. This CDR3 is 17 amino acids long. In DNA form, the CDR3 reads TGCAGCGTTGAAGGGGGACTAGCGGGGCCTACCTACAATGAGCAGTTCTTC. Protein: CSVEGGLAGPTYNEQFF.

The rearrangement joins TRBV11-3 to TRBJ2-1; 7 nucleotides match TRBD2. The CDR3 spans 13 residues. The germline V gene has CDR1 SGHNT and CDR2 YENEEA. V lost 2 bases, J lost 7 bases, and 2 bases stayed unmatched. The CDR3 nucleotides read TGTGCCAGCAGCTTAAGGACTAGAAATGAGCAGTTCTTC. As protein: CASSLRTRNEQFF.

This clonotype has only a few counts. The genes are TRBV12-3 or TRBV12-4 and TRBJ2-7; TRBD1 might be the D (5 bases). The CDR3 spans 14 residues. The V and J ends lost 3 bases and 7 bases respectively, with 16 bases between them. The CDR3 loop reads CASSFAGPLIEQYF. For the CDR3, the DNA is TGTGCCAGCAGTTTTGCAGGGCCACTAATAGAGCAGTACTTC.

This clonotype was found a few times. The chain links TRBV20-1 to TRBJ2-5; TRBD1 matches at 7 bases. This CDR3 is built from 14 residues. Germline loops: CDR1 DFQATT, CDR2 SNEGSKA (reference sequence). V gave up 6 bases and J gave up 5 bases; unmatched junction bases: 12. The CDR3 DNA sequence: TGCAGTGCAATGAGGGACAGCCGGCGGGAGACCCAGTACTTC. This translates into CSAMRDSRRETQYF.

In this sample, this clonotype turned up a few times. The chain carries TRBV20-1 and TRBJ2-7, with 8 bases identical to TRBD1. This CDR3 is 12 amino acids long. V was clipped by 5 bases and J by 7 bases; unmatched bases: 7. The germline CDR1 and CDR2 sequences are DFQATT and SNEGSKA (reference sequence). CDR3 region: CSARWTGKEQYF. For the CDR3, the DNA is TGCAGTGCTCGTTGGACAGGGAAAGAGCAGTACTTC.

The chain combines TRBV7-9 with TRBJ2-3; 8 bases match TRBD1. J lost 3 bases, V lost 5 bases, and 10 bases had no gene match. This CDR3 has 16 residues. CDR1 and CDR2 from the germline V gene are SEHNR and FQNEAQ (reference sequence). The CDR3 spells CASSPRQGIRTDTQYF. CDR3 in DNA: TGTGCCAGCAGCCCCCGACAGGGGATTCGGACAGATACGCAGTATTTT.